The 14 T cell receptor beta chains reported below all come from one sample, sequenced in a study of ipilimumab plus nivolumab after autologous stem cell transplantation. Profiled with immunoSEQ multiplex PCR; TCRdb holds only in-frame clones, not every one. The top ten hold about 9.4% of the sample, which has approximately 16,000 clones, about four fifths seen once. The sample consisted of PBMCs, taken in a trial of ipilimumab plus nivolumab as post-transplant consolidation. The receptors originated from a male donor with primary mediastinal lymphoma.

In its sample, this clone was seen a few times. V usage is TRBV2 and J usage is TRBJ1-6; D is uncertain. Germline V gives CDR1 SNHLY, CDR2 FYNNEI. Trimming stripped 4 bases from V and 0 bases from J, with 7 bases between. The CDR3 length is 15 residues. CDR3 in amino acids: CASSAAVSYNSPLHF. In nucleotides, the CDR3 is TGTGCCAGCAGTGCGGCAGTCTCCTATAATTCACCCCTCCACTTT.

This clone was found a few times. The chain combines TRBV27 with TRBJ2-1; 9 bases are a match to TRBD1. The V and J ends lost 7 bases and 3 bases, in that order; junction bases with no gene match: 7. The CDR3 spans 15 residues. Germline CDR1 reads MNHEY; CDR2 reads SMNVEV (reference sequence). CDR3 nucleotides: TGTGCCAGCAACACCGGGACAGGGCGCTACAATGAGCAGTTCTTC. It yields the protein CASNTGTGRYNEQFF.

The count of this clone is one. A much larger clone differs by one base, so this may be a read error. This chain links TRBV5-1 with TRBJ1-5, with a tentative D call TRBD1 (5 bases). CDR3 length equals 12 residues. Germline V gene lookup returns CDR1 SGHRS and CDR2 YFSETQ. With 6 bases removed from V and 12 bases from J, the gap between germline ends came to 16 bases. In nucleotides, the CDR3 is TGCGCCAGCAATCCCGACAGCGGACACCAGCATTTT. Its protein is CASNPDSGHQHF. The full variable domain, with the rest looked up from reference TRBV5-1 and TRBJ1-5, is KAGVTQTPRYLIKTRGQQVTLSCSPISGHRSVSWYQQTPGQGLQFLFEYFSETQRNKGNFPGRFSGRQFSNSRSEMNVSTLELGDSALYLCASNPDSGHQHFGDGTRLSIL.

CDR3: CASSFGTDYEQYF. Written as DNA, the CDR3 is TGTGCCAGCAGCTTCGGGACAGACTACGAGCAGTACTTC. V and J are TRBV5-6 and TRBJ2-7, with TRBD1 identical over 7 bases. CDR1 is SGHDT, CDR2 YYEEEE, per germline. J gave up 3 bases and V 2 bases, and 2 bases lay outside the gene matches. The CDR3 length is 13 residues.

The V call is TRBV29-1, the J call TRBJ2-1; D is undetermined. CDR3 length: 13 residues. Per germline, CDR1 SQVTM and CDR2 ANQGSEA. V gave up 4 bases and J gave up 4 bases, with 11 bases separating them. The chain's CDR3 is CSVGGAPYNEQFF. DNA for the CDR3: TGCAGCGTTGGAGGCGCCCCTTACAATGAGCAGTTCTTC.

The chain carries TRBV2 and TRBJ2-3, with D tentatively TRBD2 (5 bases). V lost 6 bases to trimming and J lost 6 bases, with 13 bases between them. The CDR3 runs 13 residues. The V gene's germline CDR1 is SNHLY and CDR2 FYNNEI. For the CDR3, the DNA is TGTGCCAGCAGCTCGGGGAGTGGTGATACGCAGTATTTT. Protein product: CASSSGSGDTQYF.

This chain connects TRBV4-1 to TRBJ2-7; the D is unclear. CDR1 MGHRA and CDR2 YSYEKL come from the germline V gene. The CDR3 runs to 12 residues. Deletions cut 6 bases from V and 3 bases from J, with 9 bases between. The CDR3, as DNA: TGCGCCAGCAGTCAGACAAACTACGAGCAGTACTTC. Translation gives CASSQTNYEQYF.

CDR3 region: CASSVKDRSYNEQFF. DNA for the CDR3: TGTGCCAGCAGCGTTAAGGACCGTTCCTACAATGAGCAGTTCTTC. The chain employs TRBV9 and TRBJ2-1; D unclear. This CDR3 contains 15 residues. Germline lookup yields CDR1 SGDLS and CDR2 YYNGEE. V lost 2 bases, J lost 1 base, and 10 bases lay in between.

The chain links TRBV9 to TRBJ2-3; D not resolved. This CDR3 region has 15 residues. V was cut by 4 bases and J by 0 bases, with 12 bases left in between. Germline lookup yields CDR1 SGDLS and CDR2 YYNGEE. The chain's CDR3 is CASSSTVGSTDTQYF. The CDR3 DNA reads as TGTGCCAGCAGCTCAACGGTAGGGAGCACAGATACGCAGTATTTT.

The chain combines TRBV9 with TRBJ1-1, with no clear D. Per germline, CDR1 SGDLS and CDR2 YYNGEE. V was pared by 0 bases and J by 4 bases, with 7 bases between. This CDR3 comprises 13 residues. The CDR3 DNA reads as TGTGCCAGCAGCGTAGAGATCGGCACTGAAGCTTTCTTT. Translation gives CASSVEIGTEAFF.

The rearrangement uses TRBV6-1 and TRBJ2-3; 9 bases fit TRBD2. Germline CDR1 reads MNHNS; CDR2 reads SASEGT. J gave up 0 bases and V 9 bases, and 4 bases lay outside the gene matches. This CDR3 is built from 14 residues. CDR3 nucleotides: TGTGCCAGTCGACTAGCGGCTAGCACAGATACGCAGTATTTT. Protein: CASRLAASTDTQYF.

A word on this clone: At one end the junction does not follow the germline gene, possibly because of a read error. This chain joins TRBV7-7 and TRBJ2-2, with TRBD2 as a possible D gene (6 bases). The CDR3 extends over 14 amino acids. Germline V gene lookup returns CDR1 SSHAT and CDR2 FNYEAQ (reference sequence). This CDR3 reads CASSLAVFGGELFF. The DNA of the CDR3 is TGTGCTAGCAGCTTAGCGGTGTTTGGCGGGGAGCTGTTTTTT.

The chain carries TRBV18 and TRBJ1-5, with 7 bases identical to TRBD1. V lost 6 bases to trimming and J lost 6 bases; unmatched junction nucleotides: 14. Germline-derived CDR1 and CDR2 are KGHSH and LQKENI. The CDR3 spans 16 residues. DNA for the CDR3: TGTGCCAGCTCGGCGCTGGGGGCGGGGACAGTTCAGCCCCAGCATTTT. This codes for CASSALGAGTVQPQHF.

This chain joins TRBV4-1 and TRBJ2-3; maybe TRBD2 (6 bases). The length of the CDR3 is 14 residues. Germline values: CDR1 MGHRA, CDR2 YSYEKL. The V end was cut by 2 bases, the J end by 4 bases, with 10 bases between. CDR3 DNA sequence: TGCGCCAGCAGCCAATTGACTAGACCAGATACGCAGTATTTT. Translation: CASSQLTRPDTQYF.